The 6 T cell receptor beta chains reported below all come from one sample, sequenced in a study of blood T cell repertoires in COVID-19. Only in-frame clones appear in the TCRdb table, and some are missing; sequencing was by immunoSEQ multiplex PCR. In the table there are about 500,000 clones, around 90% of which are singletons. Material: peripheral blood. The receptor source for this set is a woman aged 45-65 years with COVID-19, enrolled during active disease.

This rearrangement joins TRBV10-1 to TRBJ2-1, with TRBD2 matching 15 bases. Trimming at V came to 4 bases and at J to 8 bases, leaving 9 bases not matched to a gene. CDR1 WNHNN and CDR2 SYGVQD come from the germline V gene (reference sequence). CDR3 length: 17 amino acids. The CDR3 nucleotides read TGCGCCAGCAGTGCGGGACTAGCGGGGGGCCAGGCCCATGAGCAGTTCTTC. Its protein product is CASSAGLAGGQAHEQFF.

The chain employs TRBV7-2 and TRBJ2-2; 12 positions match TRBD2. The CDR3 length is 15 residues. J lost 5 bases, V lost 5 bases, and 3 bases had no gene match. Germline loops: CDR1 SGHTA, CDR2 FQGNSA. As DNA, the CDR3 is TGTGCCAGCAGCATCGGACTAGCGGGGACCGGGGAGCTGTTTTTT. It translates to CASSIGLAGTGELFF.

This rearrangement joins TRBV6-5 to TRBJ2-3, with a possible D match to TRBD1 (6 bases). Germline V gene sequence: CDR1 MNHEY, CDR2 SVGAGI. Trimming cost V 5 bases and J 2 bases, with 11 bases left between them. CDR3 length: 14 residues. The CDR3 spells CASSLGQFTDTQYF. CDR3 DNA: TGTGCCAGCAGTCTTGGACAGTTCACAGATACGCAGTATTTT.

The chain recombines TRBV11-3 with TRBJ1-1, with D uncertain. The CDR3 runs 11 residues. CDR1 is SGHNT and CDR2 is YENEEA in the germline V gene. With 7 bases removed from V and 5 bases from J, the gap between germline ends came to 8 bases. CDR3 loop: CASTDGTEAFF. The CDR3 bases are TGTGCCAGCACCGACGGGACTGAAGCTTTCTTT. The whole variable domain, filled in from reference TRBV11-3 and TRBJ1-1, reads EAGVVQSPRYKIIEKKQPVAFWCNPISGHNTLYWYLQNLGQGPELLIRYENEEAVDDSQLPKDRFSAERLKGVDSTLKIQPAELGDSAVYLCASTDGTEAFFGQGTRLTVV.

The V and J genes are TRBV6-2 or TRBV6-3 and TRBJ1-2; 9 bases agree with TRBD1. Germline trimming cut 6 bases from V and 8 bases from J; bases unmatched to any gene: 19. Germline V CDR1 and CDR2: MNHEY, SVGEGT. There are 17 residues in the CDR3. For the CDR3, the DNA is TGTGCCAGCAGCTCCCCACTCTTATACAGGGGGCTGGAGGGCTACACCTTC. It specifies CASSSPLLYRGLEGYTF.

The J gene is TRBJ1-1, the V gene TRBV24-1; no definite D call. V gave up 0 bases and J gave up 0 bases, with 10 bases separating them. The CDR3 spans 16 residues. Per germline, CDR1 KGHDR and CDR2 SFDVKD. CDR3 nucleotides: TGTGCCACCAGTGATTTGCAGATGTCAGTGAACACTGAAGCTTTCTTT. Translating gives CATSDLQMSVNTEAFF.